This TCR beta chain derives from a study of T cell changes during pregnancy in multiple sclerosis. Germline V gives CDR1 SGHDN, CDR2 FVKESK. There are 15 residues in the CDR3. V was shortened by 4 bases and J by 7 bases, with 17 bases between the two germline ends. Profiled with immunoSEQ multiplex PCR; TCRdb holds only in-frame clones, not every one. The table records 41,000 or so clones, about 88% of them present only once. The chain uses TRBV14 and TRBJ2-1; D is perhaps TRBD2 (5 bases). The receptor comes from a female donor with multiple sclerosis, enrolled in a pregnancy study. This material consisted of CD4+ T cells from peripheral blood mononuclear cells, taken in the first trimester of pregnancy. The CDR3 here is CASSRRGLAHNEQFF. The DNA of the CDR3 is TGTGCCAGCAGCCGCCGCGGCCTAGCCCATAATGAGCAGTTCTTC.